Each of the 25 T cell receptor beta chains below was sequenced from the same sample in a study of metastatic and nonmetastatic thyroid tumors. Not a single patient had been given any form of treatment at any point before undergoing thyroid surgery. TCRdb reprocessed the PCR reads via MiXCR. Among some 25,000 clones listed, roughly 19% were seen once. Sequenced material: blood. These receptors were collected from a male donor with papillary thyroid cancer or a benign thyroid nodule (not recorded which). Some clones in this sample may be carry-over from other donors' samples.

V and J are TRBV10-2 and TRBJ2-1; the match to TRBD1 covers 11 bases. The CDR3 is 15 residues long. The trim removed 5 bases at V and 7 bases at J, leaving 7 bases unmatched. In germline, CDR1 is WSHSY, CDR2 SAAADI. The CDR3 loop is CASSYPGQGGNEQFF. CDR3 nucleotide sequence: TGCGCCAGCAGTTATCCGGGACAGGGGGGTAATGAGCAGTTCTTC.

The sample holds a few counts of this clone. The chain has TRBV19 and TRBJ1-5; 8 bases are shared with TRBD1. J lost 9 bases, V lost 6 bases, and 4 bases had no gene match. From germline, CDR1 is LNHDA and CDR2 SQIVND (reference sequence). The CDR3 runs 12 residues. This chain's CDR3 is CASSPRGPPQHF. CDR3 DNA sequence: TGTGCCAGTAGCCCCAGGGGGCCGCCCCAGCATTTT.

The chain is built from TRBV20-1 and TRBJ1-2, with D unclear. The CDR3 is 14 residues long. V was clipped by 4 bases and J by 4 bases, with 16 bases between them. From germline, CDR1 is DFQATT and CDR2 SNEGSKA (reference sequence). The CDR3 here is CSATPRDTAYGYTF. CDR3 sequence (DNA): TGCAGTGCTACACCCCGAGACACCGCCTATGGCTACACCTTC.

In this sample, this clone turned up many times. DNA for the CDR3: TGTGCCAGGGACAGTTGGGGGGACACTGAAGCTTTCTTT. Its protein product is CARDSWGDTEAFF. V is TRBV30 and J is TRBJ1-1, with 7 bases fitting TRBD1. The CDR3 spans 13 residues. V was pared by 8 bases and J by 3 bases, with 9 bases of the junction left unmatched. Germline loops: CDR1 GTSNPN, CDR2 SVGIG (reference sequence).

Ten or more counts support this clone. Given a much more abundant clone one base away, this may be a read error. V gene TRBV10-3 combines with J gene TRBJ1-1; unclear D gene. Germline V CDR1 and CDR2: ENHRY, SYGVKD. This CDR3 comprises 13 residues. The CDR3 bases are TGTGCCATCTGCGAGTTTTTGAACGCTGAAGCTTTCTTT. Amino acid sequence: CAICEFLNAEAFF.

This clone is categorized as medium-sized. This CDR3 reads CASSYPGASGGYTF. The CDR3 DNA follows: TGTGCCAGCAGTTACCCGGGGGCCTCGGGTGGCTACACCTTC. V gene TRBV28 combines with J gene TRBJ1-2, with a weak D call TRBD1 (6 bases). Germline assignment: CDR1 MDHEN and CDR2 SYDVKM. CDR3 length equals 14 residues. The ends were cut back, 4 bases at V and 7 bases at J, with 16 bases in the middle.

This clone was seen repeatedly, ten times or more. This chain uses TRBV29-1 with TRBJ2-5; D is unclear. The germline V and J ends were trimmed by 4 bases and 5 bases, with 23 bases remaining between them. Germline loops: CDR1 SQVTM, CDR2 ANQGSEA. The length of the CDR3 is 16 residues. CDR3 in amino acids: CSVALGSSGPEETQYF. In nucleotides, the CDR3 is TGCAGCGTTGCTTTGGGAAGTTCGGGCCCGGAGGAGACCCAGTACTTC.

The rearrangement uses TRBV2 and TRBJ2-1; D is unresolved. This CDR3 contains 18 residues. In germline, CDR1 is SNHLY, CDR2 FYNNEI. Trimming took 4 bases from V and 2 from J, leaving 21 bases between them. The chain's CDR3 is CASSVWFPDTLTYNEQFF. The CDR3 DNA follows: TGTGCCAGCAGTGTGTGGTTCCCAGACACACTTACCTACAATGAGCAGTTCTTC.

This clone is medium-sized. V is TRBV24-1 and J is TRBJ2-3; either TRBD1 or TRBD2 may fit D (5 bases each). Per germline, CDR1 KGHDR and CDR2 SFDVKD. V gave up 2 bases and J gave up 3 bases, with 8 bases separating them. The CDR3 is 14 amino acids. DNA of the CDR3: TGTGCCACCAGTGATTGGGACGGGACAGATACGCAGTATTTT. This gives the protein CATSDWDGTDTQYF.

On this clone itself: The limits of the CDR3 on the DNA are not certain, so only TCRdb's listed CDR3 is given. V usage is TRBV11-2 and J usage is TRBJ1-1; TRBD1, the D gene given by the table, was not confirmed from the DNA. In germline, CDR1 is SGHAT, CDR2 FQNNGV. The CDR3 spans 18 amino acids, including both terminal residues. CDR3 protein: CASSFYICSASGDTEAFF.

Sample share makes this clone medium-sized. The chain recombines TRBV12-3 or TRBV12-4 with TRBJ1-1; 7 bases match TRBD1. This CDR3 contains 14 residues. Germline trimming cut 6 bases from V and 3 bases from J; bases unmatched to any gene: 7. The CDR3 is CASRHTGVDTEAFF. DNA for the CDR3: TGTGCCAGCAGACATACAGGGGTGGACACTGAAGCTTTCTTT.

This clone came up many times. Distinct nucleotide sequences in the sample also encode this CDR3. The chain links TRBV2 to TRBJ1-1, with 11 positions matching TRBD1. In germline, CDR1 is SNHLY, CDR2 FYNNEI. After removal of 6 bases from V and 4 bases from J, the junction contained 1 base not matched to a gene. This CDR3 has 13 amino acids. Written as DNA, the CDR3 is TGTGCCAGCAGGGGGACAGGGGGCACTGAAGCTTTCTTT. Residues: CASRGTGGTEAFF.

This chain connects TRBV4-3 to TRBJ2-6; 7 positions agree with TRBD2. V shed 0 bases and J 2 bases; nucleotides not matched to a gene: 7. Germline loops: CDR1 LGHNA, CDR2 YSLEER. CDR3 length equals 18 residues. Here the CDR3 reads CASSQDRQGGPGANVLTF. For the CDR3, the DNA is TGCGCCAGCAGCCAAGATCGGCAGGGAGGGCCTGGGGCCAACGTCCTGACTTTC.

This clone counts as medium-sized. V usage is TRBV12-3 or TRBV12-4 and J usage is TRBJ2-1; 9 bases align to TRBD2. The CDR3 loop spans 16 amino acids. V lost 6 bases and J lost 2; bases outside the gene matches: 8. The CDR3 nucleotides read TGTGCCAGCAGCCCCCCCGCTAGCGGGACCTACAATGAGCAGTTCTTC. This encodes CASSPPASGTYNEQFF.

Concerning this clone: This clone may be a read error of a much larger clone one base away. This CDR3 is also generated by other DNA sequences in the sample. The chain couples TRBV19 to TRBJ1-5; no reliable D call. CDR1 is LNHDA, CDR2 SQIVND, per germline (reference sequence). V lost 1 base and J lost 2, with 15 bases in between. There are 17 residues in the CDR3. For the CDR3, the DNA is TGTGCCAGTAGTATAGCGGACGGAGGTACGGGCAATCAGCCCCAGCATTTT. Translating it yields CASSIADGGTGNQPQHF.

CDR3 in amino acids: CASSLATSGGADTQYF. The CDR3 DNA sequence: TGTGCCAGCAGCTTAGCAACTAGCGGGGGCGCAGATACGCAGTATTTT. This chain links TRBV7-6 with TRBJ2-3; the match to TRBD2 covers 11 bases. Trimming at V came to 0 bases and at J to 4 bases, leaving 3 bases not matched to a gene. The CDR3 contains 16 residues. CDR1 and CDR2 (germline): SGHVS, FNYEAQ.

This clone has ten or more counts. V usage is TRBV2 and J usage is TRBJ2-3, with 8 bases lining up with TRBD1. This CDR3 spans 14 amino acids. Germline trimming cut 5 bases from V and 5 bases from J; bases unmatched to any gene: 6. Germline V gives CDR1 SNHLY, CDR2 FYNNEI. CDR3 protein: CASSKTGALDTQYF. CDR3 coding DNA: TGTGCCAGCAGTAAGACAGGGGCTTTAGATACGCAGTATTTT.

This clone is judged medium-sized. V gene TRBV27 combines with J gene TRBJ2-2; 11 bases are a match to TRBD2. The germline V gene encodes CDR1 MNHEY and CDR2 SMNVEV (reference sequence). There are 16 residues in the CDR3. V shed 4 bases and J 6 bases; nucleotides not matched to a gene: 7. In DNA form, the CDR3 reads TGTGCCAGCAGTTCCCTTAGCGGGAGGGCCCCCGGGGAGCTGTTTTTT. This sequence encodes CASSSLSGRAPGELFF.

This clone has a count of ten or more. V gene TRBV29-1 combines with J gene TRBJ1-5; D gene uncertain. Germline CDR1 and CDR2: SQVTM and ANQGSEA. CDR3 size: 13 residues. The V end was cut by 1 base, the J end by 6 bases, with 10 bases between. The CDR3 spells CSVEVGTGQPQHF. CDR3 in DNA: TGCAGCGTTGAAGTGGGTACGGGTCAGCCCCAGCATTTT.

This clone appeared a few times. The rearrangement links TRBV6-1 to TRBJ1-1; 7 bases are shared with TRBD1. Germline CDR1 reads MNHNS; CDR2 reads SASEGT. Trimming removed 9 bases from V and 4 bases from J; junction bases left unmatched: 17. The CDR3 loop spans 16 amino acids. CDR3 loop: CASEGFLGRGVTEAFF. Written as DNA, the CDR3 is TGTGCCAGTGAAGGTTTTCTGGGCAGGGGGGTCACTGAAGCTTTCTTT.

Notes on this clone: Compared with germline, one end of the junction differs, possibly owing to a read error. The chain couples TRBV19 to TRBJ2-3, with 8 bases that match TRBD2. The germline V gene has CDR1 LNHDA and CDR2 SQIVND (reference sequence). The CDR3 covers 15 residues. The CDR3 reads CASSLRAGGSETQYF. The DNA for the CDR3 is TGTGCCAGTAGCTTAAGGGCGGGAGGTTCAGAAACGCAGTATTTT.

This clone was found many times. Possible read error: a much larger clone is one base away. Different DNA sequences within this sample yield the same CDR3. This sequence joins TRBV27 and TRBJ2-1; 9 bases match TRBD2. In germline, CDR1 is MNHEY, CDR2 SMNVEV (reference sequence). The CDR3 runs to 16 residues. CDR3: CASETSGQSSYNEQFF. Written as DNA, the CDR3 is TGTGCCAGCGAGACTAGCGGTCAGAGCTCCTATAATGAGCAGTTCTTC.

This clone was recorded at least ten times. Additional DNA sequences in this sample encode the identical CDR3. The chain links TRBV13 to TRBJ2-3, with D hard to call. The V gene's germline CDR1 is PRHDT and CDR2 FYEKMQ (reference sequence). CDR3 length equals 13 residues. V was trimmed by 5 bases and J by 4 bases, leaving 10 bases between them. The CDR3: CASSPRGADTQYF. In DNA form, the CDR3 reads TGTGCCAGCAGCCCCAGAGGTGCAGATACGCAGTATTTT.

The CDR3 region is CASRQGLREQYF. For the CDR3, the DNA is TGTGCCTCTAGACAGGGACTACGGGAGCAGTACTTC. This chain links TRBV11-3 with TRBJ2-7; D may correspond to TRBD1 or TRBD2 (7 bases each). This CDR3 region has 12 residues. The V gene's germline CDR1 is SGHNT and CDR2 YENEEA. Trimming took off 11 bases at V and 7 bases at J, with 18 bases between the two ends.

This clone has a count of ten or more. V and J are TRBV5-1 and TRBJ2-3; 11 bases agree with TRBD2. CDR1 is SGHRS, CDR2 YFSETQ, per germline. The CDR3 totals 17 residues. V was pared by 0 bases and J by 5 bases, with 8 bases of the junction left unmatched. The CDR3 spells CASSLGLAGGGEDTQYF. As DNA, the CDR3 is TGCGCCAGCAGCTTGGGCCTAGCGGGAGGTGGAGAAGATACGCAGTATTTT.